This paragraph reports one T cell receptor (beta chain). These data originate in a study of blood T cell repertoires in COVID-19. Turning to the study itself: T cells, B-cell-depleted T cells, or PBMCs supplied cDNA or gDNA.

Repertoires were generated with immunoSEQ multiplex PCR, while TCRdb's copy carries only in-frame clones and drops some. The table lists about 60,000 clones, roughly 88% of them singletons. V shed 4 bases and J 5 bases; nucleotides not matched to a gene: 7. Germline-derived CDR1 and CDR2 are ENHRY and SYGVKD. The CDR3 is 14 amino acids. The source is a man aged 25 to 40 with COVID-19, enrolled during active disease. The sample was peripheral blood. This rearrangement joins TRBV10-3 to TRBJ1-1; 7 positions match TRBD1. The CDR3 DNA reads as TGTGCCATCAGTGGTCAGGGGGGCAAGACTGAAGCTTTCTTT. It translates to CAISGQGGKTEAFF.